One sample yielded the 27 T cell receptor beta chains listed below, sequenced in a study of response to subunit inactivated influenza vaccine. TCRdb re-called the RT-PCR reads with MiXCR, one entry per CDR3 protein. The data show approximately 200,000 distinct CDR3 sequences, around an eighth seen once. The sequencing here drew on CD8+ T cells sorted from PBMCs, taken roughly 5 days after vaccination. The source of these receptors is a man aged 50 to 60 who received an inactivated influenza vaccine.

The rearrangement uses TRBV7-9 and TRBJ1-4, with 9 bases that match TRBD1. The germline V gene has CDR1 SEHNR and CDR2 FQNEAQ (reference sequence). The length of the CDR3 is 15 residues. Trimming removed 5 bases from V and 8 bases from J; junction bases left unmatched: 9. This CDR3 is CASSARTGAREKLFF. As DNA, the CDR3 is TGTGCCAGCAGCGCGAGGACAGGGGCAAGGGAAAAACTGTTTTTT.

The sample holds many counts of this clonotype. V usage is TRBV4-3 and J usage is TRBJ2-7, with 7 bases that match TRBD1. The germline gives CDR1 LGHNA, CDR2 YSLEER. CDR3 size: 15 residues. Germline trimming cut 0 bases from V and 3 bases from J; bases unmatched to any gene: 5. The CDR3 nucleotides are TGCGCCAGCAGCCAAGAAGGTACAGGGGACTACGAGCAGTACTTC. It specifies CASSQEGTGDYEQYF.

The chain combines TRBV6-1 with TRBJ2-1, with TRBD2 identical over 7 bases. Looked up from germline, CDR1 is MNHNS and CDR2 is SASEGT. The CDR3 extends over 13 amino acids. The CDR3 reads CVTGTTSYNEQFF. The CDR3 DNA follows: TGTGTCACTGGGACTACCTCCTACAATGAGCAGTTCTTC.

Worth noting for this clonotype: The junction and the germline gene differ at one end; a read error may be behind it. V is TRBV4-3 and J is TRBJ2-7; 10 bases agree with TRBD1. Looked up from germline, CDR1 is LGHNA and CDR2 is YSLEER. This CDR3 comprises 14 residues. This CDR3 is CASSLGTGAYGQYF. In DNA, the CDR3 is TGCGCCAGCAGTTTGGGGACAGGGGCCTACGGGCAGTACTTC.

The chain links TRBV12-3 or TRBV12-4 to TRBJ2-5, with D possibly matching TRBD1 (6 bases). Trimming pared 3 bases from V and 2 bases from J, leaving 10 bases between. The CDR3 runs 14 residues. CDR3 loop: CASSFRDKQETQYF. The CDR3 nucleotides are TGTGCCAGCAGTTTTAGGGACAAACAAGAGACCCAGTACTTC.

In DNA, the CDR3 is TGTGCCAGCAGCTCCCAGCATTTT. It yields the protein CASSSQHF. The chain joins TRBV5-8 to TRBJ1-5; D is uncertain. V was cut by 3 bases and J by 11 bases, with 0 bases left in between. Per germline, CDR1 SGHTS and CDR2 YDEGEE. This CDR3 is 8 amino acids long.

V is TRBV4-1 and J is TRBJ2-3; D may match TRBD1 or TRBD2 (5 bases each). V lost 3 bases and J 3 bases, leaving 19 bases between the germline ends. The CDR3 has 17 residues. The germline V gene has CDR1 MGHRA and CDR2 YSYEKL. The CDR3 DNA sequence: TGCGCCAGCAGCCAGAGGGACCCACGATTAAAGACAGATACGCAGTATTTT. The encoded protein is CASSQRDPRLKTDTQYF.

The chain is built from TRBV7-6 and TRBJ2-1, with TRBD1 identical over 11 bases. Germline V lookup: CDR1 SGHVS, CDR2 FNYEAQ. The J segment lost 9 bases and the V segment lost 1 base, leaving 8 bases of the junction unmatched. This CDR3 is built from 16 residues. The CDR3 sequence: CASSLETGTGGIEQFF. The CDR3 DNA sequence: TGTGCCAGCAGCTTAGAGACCGGGACAGGGGGTATTGAGCAGTTCTTC.

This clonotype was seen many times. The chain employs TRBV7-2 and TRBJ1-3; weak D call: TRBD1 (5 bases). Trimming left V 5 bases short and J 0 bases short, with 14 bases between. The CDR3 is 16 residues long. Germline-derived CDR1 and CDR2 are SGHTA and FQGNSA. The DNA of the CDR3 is TGTGCCAGCAGCGTGGGACCTACCGGCTCTGGAAACACCATATATTTT. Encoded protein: CASSVGPTGSGNTIYF.

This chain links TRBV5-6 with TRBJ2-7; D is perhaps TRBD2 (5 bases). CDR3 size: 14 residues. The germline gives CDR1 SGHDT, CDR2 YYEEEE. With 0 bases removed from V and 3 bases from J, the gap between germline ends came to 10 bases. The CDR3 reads CASSLVGAGYEQYF. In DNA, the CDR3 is TGTGCCAGCAGCTTGGTAGGTGCGGGCTACGAGCAGTACTTC.

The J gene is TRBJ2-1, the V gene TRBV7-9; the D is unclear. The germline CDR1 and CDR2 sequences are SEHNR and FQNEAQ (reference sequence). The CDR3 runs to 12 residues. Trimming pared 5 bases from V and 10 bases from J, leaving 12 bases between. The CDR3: CASSVGFDEQFF. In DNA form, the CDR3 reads TGTGCCAGCAGCGTCGGGTTCGACGAGCAGTTCTTC.

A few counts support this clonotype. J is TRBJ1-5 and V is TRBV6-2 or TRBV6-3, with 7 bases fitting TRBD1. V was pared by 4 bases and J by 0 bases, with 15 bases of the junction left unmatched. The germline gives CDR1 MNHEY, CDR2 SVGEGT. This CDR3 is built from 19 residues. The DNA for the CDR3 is TGTGCCAGCAGTTTCCTTGGACAGGCCGGGTCGTATAGCAATCAGCCCCAGCATTTT. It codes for CASSFLGQAGSYSNQPQHF.

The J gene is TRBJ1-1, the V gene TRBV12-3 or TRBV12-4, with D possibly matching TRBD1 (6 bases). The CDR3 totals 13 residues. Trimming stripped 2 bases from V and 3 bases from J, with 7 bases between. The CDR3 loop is CASSLRGDTEAFF. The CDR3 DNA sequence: TGTGCCAGCAGTTTAAGGGGGGACACTGAAGCTTTCTTT.

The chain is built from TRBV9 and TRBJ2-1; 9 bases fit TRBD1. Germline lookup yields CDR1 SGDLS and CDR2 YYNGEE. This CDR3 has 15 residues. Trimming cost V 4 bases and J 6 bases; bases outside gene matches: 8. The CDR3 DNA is TGTGCCAGCAGCCCCCGGGACAGGGTACCCAATGAGCAGTTCTTC. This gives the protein CASSPRDRVPNEQFF. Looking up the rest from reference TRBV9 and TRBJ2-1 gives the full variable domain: DSGVTQTPKHLITATGQRVTLRCSPRSGDLSVYWYQQSLDQGLQFLIQYYNGEERAKGNILERFSAQQFPDLHSELNLSSLELGDSALYFCASSPRDRVPNEQFFGPGTRLTVL.

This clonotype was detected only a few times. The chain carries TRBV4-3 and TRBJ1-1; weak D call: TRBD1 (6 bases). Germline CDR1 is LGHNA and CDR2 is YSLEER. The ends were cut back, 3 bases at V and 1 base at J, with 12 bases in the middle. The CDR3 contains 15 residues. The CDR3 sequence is CASSQGWGRNTEAFF. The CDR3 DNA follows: TGCGCCAGCAGCCAGGGGTGGGGGCGGAACACTGAAGCTTTCTTT.

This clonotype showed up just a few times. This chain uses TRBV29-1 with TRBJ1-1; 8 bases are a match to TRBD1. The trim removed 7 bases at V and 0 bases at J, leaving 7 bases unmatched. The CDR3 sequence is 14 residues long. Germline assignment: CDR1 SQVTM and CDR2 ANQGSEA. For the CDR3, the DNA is TGCAGCGGATCCGGGACAGGTATGAACACTGAAGCTTTCTTT. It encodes CSGSGTGMNTEAFF.

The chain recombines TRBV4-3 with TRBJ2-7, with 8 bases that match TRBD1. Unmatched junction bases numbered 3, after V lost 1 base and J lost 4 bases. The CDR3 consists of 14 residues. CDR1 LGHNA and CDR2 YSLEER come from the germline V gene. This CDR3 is CASSQGTGRYEQYF. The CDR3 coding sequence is TGCGCCAGCAGCCAAGGGACAGGGAGGTACGAGCAGTACTTC.

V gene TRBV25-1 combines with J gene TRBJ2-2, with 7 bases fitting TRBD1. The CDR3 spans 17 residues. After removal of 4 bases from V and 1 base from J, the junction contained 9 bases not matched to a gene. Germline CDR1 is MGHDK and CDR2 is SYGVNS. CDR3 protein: CASSARPGQQNTGELFF. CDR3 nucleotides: TGTGCCAGCAGTGCGAGACCGGGACAGCAGAACACCGGGGAGCTGTTTTTT.

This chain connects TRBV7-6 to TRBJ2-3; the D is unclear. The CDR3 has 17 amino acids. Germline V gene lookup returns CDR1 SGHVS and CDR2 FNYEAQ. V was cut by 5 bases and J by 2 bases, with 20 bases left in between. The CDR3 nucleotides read TGTGCCAGCAGCCCTATGCTCTCATTGGGGAACACAGATACGCAGTATTTT. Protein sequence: CASSPMLSLGNTDTQYF. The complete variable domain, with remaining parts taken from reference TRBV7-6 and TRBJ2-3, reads GAGVSQSPRYKVTKRGQDVALRCDPISGHVSLYWYRQALGQGPEFLTYFNYEAQQDKSGLPNDRFSAERPEGSISTLTIQRTEQRDSAMYRCASSPMLSLGNTDTQYFGPGTRLTVL.

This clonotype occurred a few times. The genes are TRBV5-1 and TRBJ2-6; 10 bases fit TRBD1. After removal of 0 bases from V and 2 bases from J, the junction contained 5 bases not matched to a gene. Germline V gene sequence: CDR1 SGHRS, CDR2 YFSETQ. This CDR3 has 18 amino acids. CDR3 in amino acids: CASSLAGTGETGANVLTF. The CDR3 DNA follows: TGCGCCAGCAGCTTGGCCGGGACAGGGGAAACTGGGGCCAACGTCCTGACTTTC. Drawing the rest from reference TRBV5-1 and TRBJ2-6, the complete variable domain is KAGVTQTPRYLIKTRGQQVTLSCSPISGHRSVSWYQQTPGQGLQFLFEYFSETQRNKGNFPGRFSGRQFSNSRSEMNVSTLELGDSALYLCASSLAGTGETGANVLTFGAGSRLTVL.

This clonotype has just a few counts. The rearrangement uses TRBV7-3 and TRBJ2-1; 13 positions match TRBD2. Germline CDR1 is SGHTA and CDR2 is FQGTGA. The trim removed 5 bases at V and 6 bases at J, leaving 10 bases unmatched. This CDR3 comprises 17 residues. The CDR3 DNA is TGTGCCAGCAGCGCTCCTGAGGGACTAGCGGGAACCAATGAGCAGTTCTTC. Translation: CASSAPEGLAGTNEQFF.

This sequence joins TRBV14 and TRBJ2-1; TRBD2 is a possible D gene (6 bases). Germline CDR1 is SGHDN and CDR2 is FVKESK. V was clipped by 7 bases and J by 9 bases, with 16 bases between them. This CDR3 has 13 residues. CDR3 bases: TGTGCCAGCAAAACCCACGGGGGTGGTGAGCAGTTCTTC. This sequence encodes CASKTHGGGEQFF.

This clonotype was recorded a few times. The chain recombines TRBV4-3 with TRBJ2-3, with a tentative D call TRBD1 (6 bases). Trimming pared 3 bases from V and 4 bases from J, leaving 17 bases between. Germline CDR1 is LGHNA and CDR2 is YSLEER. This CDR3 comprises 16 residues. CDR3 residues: CASSHYSGTISDTQYF. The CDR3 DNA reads TGCGCCAGCAGCCATTATTCCGGGACAATCTCAGATACGCAGTATTTT.

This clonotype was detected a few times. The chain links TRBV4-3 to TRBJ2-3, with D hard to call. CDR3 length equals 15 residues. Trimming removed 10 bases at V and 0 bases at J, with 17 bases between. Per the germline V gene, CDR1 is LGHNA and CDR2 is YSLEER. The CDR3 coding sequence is TGCGCCACCAAGTTGGCCGACACCAGCACAGATACGCAGTATTTT. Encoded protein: CATKLADTSTDTQYF.

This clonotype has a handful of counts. As DNA, the CDR3 is TGCGCCAGCAGCTGGTTGGTAGAAGGCGCCTCAGTACGGGGGAGCTACACCTTC. Amino acid sequence: CASSWLVEGASVRGSYTF. This rearrangement joins TRBV5-1 to TRBJ1-2; tentatively, D is TRBD1 (5 bases). Germline-derived CDR1 and CDR2 are SGHRS and YFSETQ. The CDR3 consists of 18 residues. The V and J ends lost 3 bases and 9 bases respectively, with 30 bases between them.

The CDR3 DNA follows: TGTGCCAGCAGCGCGAATTCAGGGAATGAGCAGTTCTTC. Encoded protein: CASSANSGNEQFF. The chain joins TRBV7-6 to TRBJ2-1; D may be TRBD1 (5 bases). The CDR3 loop spans 13 amino acids. In germline, CDR1 is SGHVS, CDR2 FNYEAQ. Trimming took 5 bases from V and 7 from J, leaving 12 bases between them.

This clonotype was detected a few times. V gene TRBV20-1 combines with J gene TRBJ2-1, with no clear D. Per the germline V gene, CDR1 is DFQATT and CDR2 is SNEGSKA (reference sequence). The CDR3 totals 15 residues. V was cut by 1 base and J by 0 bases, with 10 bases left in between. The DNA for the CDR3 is TGCAGTGCTAGAGTTGGAGTTAACTCCTACAATGAGCAGTTCTTC. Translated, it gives CSARVGVNSYNEQFF.